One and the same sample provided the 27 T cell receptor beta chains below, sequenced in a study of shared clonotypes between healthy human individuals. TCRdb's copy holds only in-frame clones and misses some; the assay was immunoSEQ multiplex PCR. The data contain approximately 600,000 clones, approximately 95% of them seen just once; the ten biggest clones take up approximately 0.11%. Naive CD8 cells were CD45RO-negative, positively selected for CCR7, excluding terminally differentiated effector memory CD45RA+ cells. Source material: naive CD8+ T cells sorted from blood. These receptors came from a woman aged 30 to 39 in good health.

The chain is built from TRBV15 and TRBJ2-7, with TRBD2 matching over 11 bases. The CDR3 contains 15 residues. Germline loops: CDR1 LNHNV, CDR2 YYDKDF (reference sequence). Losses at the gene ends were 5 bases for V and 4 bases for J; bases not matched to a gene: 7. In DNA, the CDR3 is TGTGCCACCAGCGGAACTAGCGGGGGAAGATACGAGCAGTACTTC. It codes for CATSGTSGGRYEQYF.

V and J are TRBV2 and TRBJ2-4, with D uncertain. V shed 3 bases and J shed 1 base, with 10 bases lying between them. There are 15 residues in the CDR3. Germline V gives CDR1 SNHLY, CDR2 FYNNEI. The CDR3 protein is CASSERRSAKNIQYF. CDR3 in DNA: TGTGCCAGCAGTGAGCGCAGGTCGGCCAAAAACATTCAGTACTTC.

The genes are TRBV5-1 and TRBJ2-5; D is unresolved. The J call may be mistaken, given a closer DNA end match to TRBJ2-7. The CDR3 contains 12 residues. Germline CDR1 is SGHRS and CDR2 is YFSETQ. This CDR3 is CASSSDGYEQYF. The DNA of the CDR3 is TGCGCCAGCAGCTCAGACGGCTACGAGCAGTACTTC.

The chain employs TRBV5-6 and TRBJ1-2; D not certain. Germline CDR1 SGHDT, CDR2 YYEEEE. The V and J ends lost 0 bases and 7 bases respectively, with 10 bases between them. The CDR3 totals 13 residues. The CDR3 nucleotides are TGTGCCAGCAGCTTGGACACCACTTTTGGCTACACCTTC. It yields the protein CASSLDTTFGYTF.

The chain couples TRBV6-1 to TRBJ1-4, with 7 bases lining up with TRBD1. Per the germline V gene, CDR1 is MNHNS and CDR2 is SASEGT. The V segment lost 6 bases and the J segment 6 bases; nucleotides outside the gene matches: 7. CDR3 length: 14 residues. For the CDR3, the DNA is TGTGCCAGCAGAGTCAGGGGGGGATATGAAAAACTGTTTTTT. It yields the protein CASRVRGGYEKLFF.

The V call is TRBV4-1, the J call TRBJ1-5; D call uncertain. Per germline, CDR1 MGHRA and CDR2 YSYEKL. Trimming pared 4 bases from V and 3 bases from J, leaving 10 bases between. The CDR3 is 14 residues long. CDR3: CASSLGRANQPQHF. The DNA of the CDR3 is TGCGCCAGCAGCCTCGGAAGGGCCAATCAGCCCCAGCATTTT.

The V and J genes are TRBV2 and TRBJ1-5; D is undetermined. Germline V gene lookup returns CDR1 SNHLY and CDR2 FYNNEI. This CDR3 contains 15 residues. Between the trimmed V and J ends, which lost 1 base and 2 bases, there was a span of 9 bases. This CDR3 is CASSEESPGNQPQHF. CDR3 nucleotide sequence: TGTGCCAGCAGTGAAGAATCACCCGGCAATCAGCCCCAGCATTTT.

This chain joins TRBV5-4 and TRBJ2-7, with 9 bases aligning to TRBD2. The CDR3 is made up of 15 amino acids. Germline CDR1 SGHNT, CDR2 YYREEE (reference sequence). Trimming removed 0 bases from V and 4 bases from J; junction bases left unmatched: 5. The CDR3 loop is CASSLALAGGYEQYF. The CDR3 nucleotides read TGTGCCAGCAGCTTGGCATTGGCGGGAGGGTACGAGCAGTACTTC.

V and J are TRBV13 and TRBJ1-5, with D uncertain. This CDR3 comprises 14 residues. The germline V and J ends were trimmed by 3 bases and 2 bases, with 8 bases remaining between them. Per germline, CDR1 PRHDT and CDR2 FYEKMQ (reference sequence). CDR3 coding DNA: TGTGCCAGCAGCTTTTCTAGGGGCAATCAGCCCCAGCATTTT. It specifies CASSFSRGNQPQHF.

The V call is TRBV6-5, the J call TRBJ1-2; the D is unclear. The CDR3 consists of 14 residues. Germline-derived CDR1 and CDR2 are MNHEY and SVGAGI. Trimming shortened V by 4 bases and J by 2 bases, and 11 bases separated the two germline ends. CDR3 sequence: CASSFLGPNYGYTF. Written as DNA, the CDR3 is TGTGCCAGCAGTTTTTTGGGCCCCAACTATGGCTACACCTTC.

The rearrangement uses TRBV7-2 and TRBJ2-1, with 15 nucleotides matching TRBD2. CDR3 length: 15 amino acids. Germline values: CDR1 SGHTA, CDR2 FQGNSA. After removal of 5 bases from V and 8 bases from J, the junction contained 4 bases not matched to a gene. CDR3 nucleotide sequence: TGTGCCAGCAGCCACGGACTAGCGGGAGGGGATGAGCAGTTCTTC. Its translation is CASSHGLAGGDEQFF.

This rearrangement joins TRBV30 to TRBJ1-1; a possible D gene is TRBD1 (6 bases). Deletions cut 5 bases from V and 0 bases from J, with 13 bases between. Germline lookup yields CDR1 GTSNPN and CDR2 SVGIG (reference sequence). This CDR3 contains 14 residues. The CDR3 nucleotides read TGTGCCTGGCAGGGGATCTTCATGAACACTGAAGCTTTCTTT. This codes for CAWQGIFMNTEAFF.

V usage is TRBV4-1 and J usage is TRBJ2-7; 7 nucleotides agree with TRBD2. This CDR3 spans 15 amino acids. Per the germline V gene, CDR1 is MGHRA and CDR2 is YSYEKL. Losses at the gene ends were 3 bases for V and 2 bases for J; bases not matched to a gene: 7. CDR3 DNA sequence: TGCGCCAGCAGCCAGAGACTAGCCAGAACCTACGAGCAGTACTTC. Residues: CASSQRLARTYEQYF.

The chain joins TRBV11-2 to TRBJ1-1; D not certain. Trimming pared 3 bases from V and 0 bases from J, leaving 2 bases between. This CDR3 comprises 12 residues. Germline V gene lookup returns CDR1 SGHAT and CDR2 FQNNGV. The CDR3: CASSFVNTEAFF. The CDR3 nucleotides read TGTGCCAGCAGCTTTGTGAACACTGAAGCTTTCTTT.

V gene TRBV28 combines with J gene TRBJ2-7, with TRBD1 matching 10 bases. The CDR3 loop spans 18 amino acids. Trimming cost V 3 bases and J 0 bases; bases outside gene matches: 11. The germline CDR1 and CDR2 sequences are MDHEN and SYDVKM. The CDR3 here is CASSFPGTGALRSYEQYF. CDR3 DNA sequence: TGTGCCAGCAGTTTTCCTGGGACAGGGGCGCTCCGCTCCTACGAGCAGTACTTC.

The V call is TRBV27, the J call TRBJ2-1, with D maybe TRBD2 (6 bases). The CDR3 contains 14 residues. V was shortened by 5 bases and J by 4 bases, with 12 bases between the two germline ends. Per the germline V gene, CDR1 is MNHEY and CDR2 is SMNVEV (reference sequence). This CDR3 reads CASSDSGYYNEQFF. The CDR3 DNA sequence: TGTGCCAGCAGTGATAGCGGATATTACAATGAGCAGTTCTTC.

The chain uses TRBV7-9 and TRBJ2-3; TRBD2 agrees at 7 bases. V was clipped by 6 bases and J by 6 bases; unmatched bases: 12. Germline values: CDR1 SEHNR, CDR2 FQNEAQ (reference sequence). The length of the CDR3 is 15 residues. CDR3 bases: TGTGCCAGCAGAGGGCAGGACGGGAGGATGGATACGCAGTATTTT. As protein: CASRGQDGRMDTQYF.

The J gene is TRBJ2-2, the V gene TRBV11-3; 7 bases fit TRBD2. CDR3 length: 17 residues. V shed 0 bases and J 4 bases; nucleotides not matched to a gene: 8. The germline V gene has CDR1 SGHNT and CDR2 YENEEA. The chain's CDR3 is CASSLDSAGPTTGELFF. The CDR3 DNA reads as TGTGCCAGCAGCTTAGATTCAGCGGGGCCGACCACCGGGGAGCTGTTTTTT.

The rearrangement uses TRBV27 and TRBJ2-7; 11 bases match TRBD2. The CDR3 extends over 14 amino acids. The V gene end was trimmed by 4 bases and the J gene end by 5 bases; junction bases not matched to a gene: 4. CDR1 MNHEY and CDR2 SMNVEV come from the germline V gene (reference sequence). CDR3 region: CASSSLAGADEQYF. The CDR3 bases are TGTGCCAGCAGTTCACTAGCGGGAGCCGACGAGCAGTACTTC.

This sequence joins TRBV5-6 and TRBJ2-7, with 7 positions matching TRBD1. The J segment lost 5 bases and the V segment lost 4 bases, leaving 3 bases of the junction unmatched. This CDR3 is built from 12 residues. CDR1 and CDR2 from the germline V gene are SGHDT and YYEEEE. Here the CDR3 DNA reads TGTGCCAGCAGCCCGCAGGGGGACGAGCAGTACTTC. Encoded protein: CASSPQGDEQYF. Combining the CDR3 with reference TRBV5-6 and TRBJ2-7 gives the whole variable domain DAGVTQSPTHLIKTRGQQVTLRCSPKSGHDTVSWYQQALGQGPQFIFQYYEEEERQRGNFPDRFSGHQFPNYSSELNVNALLLGDSALYLCASSPQGDEQYFGPGTRLTVT.

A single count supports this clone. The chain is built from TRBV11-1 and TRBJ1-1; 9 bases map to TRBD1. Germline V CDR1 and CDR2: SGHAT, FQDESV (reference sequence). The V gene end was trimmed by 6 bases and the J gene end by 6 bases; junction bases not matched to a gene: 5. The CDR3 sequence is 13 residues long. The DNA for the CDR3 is TGTGCCAGCAGAGGGACAGGGATGTCTGAAGCTTTCTTT. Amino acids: CASRGTGMSEAFF.

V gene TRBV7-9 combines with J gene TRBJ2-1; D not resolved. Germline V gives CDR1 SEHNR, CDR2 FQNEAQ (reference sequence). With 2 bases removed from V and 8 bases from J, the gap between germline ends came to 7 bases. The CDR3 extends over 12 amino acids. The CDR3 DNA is TGTGCCAGCAGCTTACTGGCGCATGAGCAGTTCTTC. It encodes CASSLLAHEQFF.

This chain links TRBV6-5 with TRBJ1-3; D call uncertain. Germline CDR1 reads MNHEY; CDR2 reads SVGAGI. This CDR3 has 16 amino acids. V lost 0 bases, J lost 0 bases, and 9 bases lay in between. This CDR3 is CASSYSPVISGNTIYF. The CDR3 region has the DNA TGTGCCAGCAGTTACTCGCCGGTAATCTCTGGAAACACCATATATTTT.

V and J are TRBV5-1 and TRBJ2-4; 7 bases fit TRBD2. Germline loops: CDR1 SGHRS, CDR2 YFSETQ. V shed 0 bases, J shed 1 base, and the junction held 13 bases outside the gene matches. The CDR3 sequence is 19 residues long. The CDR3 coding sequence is TGCGCCAGCAGCTTGGAAGTGGGTCGGGCGGGAGCGGCCAAAAACATTCAGTACTTC. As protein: CASSLEVGRAGAAKNIQYF. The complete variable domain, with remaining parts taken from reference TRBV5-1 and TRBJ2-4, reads KAGVTQTPRYLIKTRGQQVTLSCSPISGHRSVSWYQQTPGQGLQFLFEYFSETQRNKGNFPGRFSGRQFSNSRSEMNVSTLELGDSALYLCASSLEVGRAGAAKNIQYFGAGTRLSVL.

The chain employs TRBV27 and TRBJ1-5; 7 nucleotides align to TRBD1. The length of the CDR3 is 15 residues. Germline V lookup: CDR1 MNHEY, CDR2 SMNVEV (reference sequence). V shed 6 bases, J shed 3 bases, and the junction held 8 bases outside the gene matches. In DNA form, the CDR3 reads TGTGCCAGCAGCCCCCGACAGGGCCACAATCAGCCCCAGCATTTT. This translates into CASSPRQGHNQPQHF.

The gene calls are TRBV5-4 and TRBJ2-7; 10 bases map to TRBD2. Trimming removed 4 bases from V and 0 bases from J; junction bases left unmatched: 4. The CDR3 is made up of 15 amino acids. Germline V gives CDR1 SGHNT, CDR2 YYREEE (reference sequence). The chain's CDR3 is CASSTTSGASYEQYF. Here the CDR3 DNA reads TGTGCCAGCAGCACAACTAGCGGGGCCTCCTACGAGCAGTACTTC.

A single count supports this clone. The CDR3 is CASRYYEGNNYEQYF. In DNA form, the CDR3 reads TGTGCCAGCAGGTACTATGAGGGGAACAATTACGAGCAGTACTTC. The rearrangement links TRBV2 to TRBJ2-7; TRBD1 or TRBD2 may be the D gene (5 bases each). Trimming pared 6 bases from V and 4 bases from J, leaving 19 bases between. This CDR3 region has 15 residues. Germline CDR1 is SNHLY and CDR2 is FYNNEI.